This is a list of T cell receptor beta chains from one sample in a study of T-cell reconstitution after alpha-beta-depleted transplantation in children. TCRdb ran MiXCR on the PCR reads and lists one entry per CDR3 protein. There are roughly 340,000 distinct CDR3 sequences in the sample; around 15% occur only once, and roughly two fifths lies in the top ten. This specimen consisted of PBMCs, mostly from graft donor cells, obtained 360 days after TCRalphabeta/CD19-depleted stem cell transplant. The receptors were gathered from a male patient aged 2-15 years who had a stem cell transplant for acute lymphoblastic leukemia, so the T cells may come from the graft donor. CDR3s include the opening cysteine and the closing phenylalanine or tryptophan. D genes are given only for firm matches. Size is stated for part of the rows, as once, few or many counts, or as a class when the clone is expanded.

j_call clone_size v_call d_call cdr3_nt cdr3_aa
TRBJ2-5 few TRBV12-3/TRBV12-4 TRBD1 TGTGCCAGCAGCCTCCGTTCGGGACAGGGGCGAAAGACCCAGTACTTC CASSLRSGQGRKTQYF
TRBJ2-5 . TRBV28 TRBD2 TGTGCCAGCAGGGGATACCCTAGCGGGCAAGAGACCCAGTACTTC CASRGYPSGQETQYF
TRBJ1-2 few TRBV7-9 . TGTGCCAGCAGCTTAGACCGCTACTATGGCTACACCTTC CASSLDRYYGYTF
TRBJ2-1 few TRBV7-7 . TGTGCTAGCAGCTTAGGGCAGGGCGATGAGCAGTTCTTC CASSLGQGDEQFF
TRBJ2-1 . TRBV5-1 . TGCGCCAGCAGCTTGTACAGGAGTGCCGGTGAGCAGTTCTTC CASSLYRSAGEQFF
TRBJ2-7 once TRBV23-1 . TGCGCCAGCATTTACGACGGGGGCCCGCGGACCTACGAGCAGTACTTC CASIYDGGPRTYEQYF
TRBJ2-2 few TRBV4-3 TRBD1 TGCGCCAGCAGCCAAGCCCGGACAGGGTCCACCGGGGAGCTGTTTTTT CASSQARTGSTGELFF
TRBJ2-1 . TRBV15 . TGTGCCACCAGCAGAGGAGTCGGGGCAGAATCCTTTTTTTACTCCTACAATGAGCAGTTCTTC CATSRGVGAESFFYSYNEQFF
TRBJ2-2 . TRBV3-1 TRBD1 TGTGCCAGCAGCCTCGGGACAGGGGGAGGCACCGGGGAGCTGTTTTTT CASSLGTGGGTGELFF
TRBJ1-1 . TRBV27 TRBD1 TGTGCCAGCAGTCCTACCACAGGGGTAGAAGCTTTCTTT CASSPTTGVEAFF
TRBJ2-2 . TRBV11-2 TRBD2 TGTGCCAGCAGCTGGGCACTAGCGGGAGGCGGGGAGCTGTTTTTT CASSWALAGGGELFF
TRBJ2-5 . TRBV3-1 . TGTGCCAGCAGCCAAGGGAGCGGAGCAAGAGAGACCCAGTACTTC CASSQGSGARETQYF
TRBJ2-7 . TRBV20-1 TRBD1 TGCAGTGCTAGCCCGACTGGACAGGGGCCTTTATTGGAGCAGTACTTC CSASPTGQGPLLEQYF
TRBJ2-1 . TRBV4-2 . TGTGCCAGCAGCCTCCGGGACTGGCCTTACAATGAGCAGTTCTTC CASSLRDWPYNEQFF
TRBJ2-1 . TRBV9 . TGTGCCAGCAGCTCCCTAAGAGGGCCTTATGAGCAGTTCTTC CASSSLRGPYEQFF
TRBJ1-1 . TRBV9 . TGTGCCAGCAGCCCAGACAGTAACACTGAAGCTTTCTTT CASSPDSNTEAFF
TRBJ2-1 . TRBV5-5 . TGTGCCAGCAGTACATACGGGAGTCAGAACCAGTTCTTC CASSTYGSQNQFF
TRBJ2-3 many TRBV6-5 TRBD2 TGTGCCAGCAGTTGGGAGGGAAACACAGATACGCAGTATTTT CASSWEGNTDTQYF
TRBJ2-7 . TRBV7-8 TRBD2 TGTGCCAGCAGCTTACAGCTGGGACTAGCGTTCTCCTACGAGCAGTACTTC CASSLQLGLAFSYEQYF
TRBJ2-7 . TRBV15 . TGTGCCACCAGCGATTGGGGGGGCCCTCGGGACGAGCAGTACTTC CATSDWGGPRDEQYF
TRBJ2-1 few TRBV7-9 . TGTGCCAGCAGCTGGAACCCCGGGACTTCCAATGAGCAGTTCTTC CASSWNPGTSNEQFF
TRBJ2-3 few TRBV6-5 . TGTGCCAGCAGTTACGGCAGGGGCCCCTTAACAGATACGCAGTATTTT CASSYGRGPLTDTQYF
TRBJ2-5 many TRBV5-1 . TGCGCCAGCAGCTTGGGCTTCAGGACCAAAGAGACCCAGTACTTC CASSLGFRTKETQYF
TRBJ2-7 . TRBV7-2 TRBD1 TGTGCCAGCAGCTTACCCGAGGGGGCGCACCACGAGCAGTACTTC CASSLPEGAHHEQYF
TRBJ2-1 many TRBV12-3/TRBV12-4 TRBD2 TGTGCCAGCAGTTTGCGGCGGGAGGGCAATGAGCAGTTCTTC CASSLRREGNEQFF
TRBJ1-1 few TRBV25-1 TRBD1 TGTGCCAGCAGCTACGACAGGGGGTTGAACACTGAAGCTTTCTTT CASSYDRGLNTEAFF
TRBJ2-6 . TRBV27 TRBD2 TGTGCCAGCAGTTTCTCGGCGGGAGGGCCTTCTGGGGCCAACGTCCTGACTTTC CASSFSAGGPSGANVLTF
TRBJ2-3 many TRBV20-1 TRBD2 TGCAGTGCTAGAGTCTCCCTACTAGCGGGAGCCACAGATACGCAGTATTTT CSARVSLLAGATDTQYF
TRBJ2-7 . TRBV5-1 TRBD1 TGCGCCAGCAGCTTGTTCTTCAGGACAGGGGCGAGAACCTACGAGCAGTACTTC CASSLFFRTGARTYEQYF
TRBJ2-5 many TRBV7-8 . TGTGCCAGCAGCTTAGCAACAAGGCCCCTCCAAGAGACCCAGTACTTC CASSLATRPLQETQYF
TRBJ2-1 few TRBV6-5 . TGTGCCAGCAGGTATGAGCAGTTCTTC CASRYEQFF
TRBJ2-3 . TRBV5-1 . TGCGCCAGCAGCTTGGCCTCTAGCTCTAGCACAGATACGCAGTATTTT CASSLASSSSTDTQYF
TRBJ2-3 . TRBV25-1 . TGTGCCAGCAGTGAATCGAGATATTTCGGAGATACGCAGTATTTT CASSESRYFGDTQYF
TRBJ2-7 . TRBV10-3 TRBD1 TGTGCCACCACTACTGGGACAGGGATGAACGAGCAGTACTTC CATTTGTGMNEQYF
TRBJ2-7 . TRBV24-1 . TGTGCCACCAGTGATTTCCTAGAAGTCGGCTCCTACGAGCAGTACTTC CATSDFLEVGSYEQYF
TRBJ1-4 few TRBV28 TRBD1 TGTGCCAGCAGTTTATGGAGCGGACAGGCTGAAAAACTGTTTTTT CASSLWSGQAEKLFF
TRBJ2-1 few TRBV21-1 . TGTGCCAGCTGTATAGAGCTCCACTCCTACAATGAGCAGTTCTTC CASCIELHSYNEQFF
TRBJ2-1 few TRBV20-1 . TGCAGTGCTAACTCCCGGAAGGGAGGCTACAATGAGCAGTTCTTC CSANSRKGGYNEQFF
TRBJ2-7 many TRBV12-3/TRBV12-4 TRBD1 TGTGCCAGCAGTTTGGTTTGGGGGACAGGGTATACCGAGCAGTACTTC CASSLVWGTGYTEQYF
TRBJ1-1 . TRBV12-3/TRBV12-4 . TGTGCCAGCAGTTTCGACAGGTTCCGTACTGAAGCTTTCTTT CASSFDRFRTEAFF
TRBJ1-1 . TRBV6-1 . TGTGCCAGCGGGCCGAGGGGTTCGGCAAACACTGAAGCTTTCTTT CASGPRGSANTEAFF
TRBJ2-3 many TRBV29-1 . TGCAGCGCCGTACCCGTTCTTTGGGGAGATACGCAGTATTTT CSAVPVLWGDTQYF